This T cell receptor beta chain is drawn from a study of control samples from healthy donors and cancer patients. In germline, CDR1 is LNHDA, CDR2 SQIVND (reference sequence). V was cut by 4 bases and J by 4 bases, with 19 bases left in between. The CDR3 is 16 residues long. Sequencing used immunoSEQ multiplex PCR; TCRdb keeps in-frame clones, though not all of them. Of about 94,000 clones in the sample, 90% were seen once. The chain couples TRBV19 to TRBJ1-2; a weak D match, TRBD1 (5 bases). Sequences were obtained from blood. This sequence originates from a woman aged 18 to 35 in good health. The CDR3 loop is CASSNGAALEIYGYTF. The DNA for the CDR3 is TGTGCCAGTAGTAATGGGGCCGCTCTCGAAATCTATGGCTACACCTTC.